The clone carrying this T cell receptor (beta chain) occurred once. The antigen remains undetermined. V lost 6 bases to trimming and J lost 2 bases, with 13 bases between them. Germline assignment: CDR1 SNHLY and CDR2 FYNNEI. CDR3 size: 15 residues. The method was immunoSEQ multiplex PCR; TCRdb's version includes in-frame clones alone and lacks a portion of them. The sample lists about 12,000 clones, around 84% seen once, with approximately 8.9% in the top ten. This record belongs to a study of tumor-infiltrating lymphocytes in localized non-small cell lung cancer. Overall study: Some samples were collected after neoadjuvant chemotherapy; smokers, never-smokers and several histologies were included. Resected tumor was paired with non-adjacent uninvolved lung from the same patient. Study results and caveats: Tumor T-cell fraction was not associated with recurrence-free survival.

The sequence was obtained from a human donor with non-small cell lung cancer. Sequenced material: lung tumor tissue. The chain has TRBV2 and TRBJ2-2, with D maybe TRBD2 (5 bases). This CDR3 reads CASSDLGGNTGELFF. CDR3 DNA: TGTGCCAGCAGCGACCTAGGAGGAAACACCGGGGAGCTGTTTTTT.